Listed below are T cell receptor beta chains from one sample, sequenced in a study of blood T cell repertoires in COVID-19. Produced via immunoSEQ multiplex PCR; TCRdb's table is partial and in-frame only. The data show 60,000 to 95,000 clones, about 90% seen once. Sequencing was carried out using peripheral blood. These TCRs come from a human donor in a cohort sampled during active COVID-19. Both conserved end residues are part of each CDR3. A D gene is named only where the DNA matches it firmly. Rows may omit the clone size; those that give it use once, few, many or a size class.

TGTGCCAGCAGTCAGGGGTGGAACACTGAAGCTTTCTTT,CASSQGWNTEAFF,NA,TRBV6-4,TRBJ1-1,NA
TGCAGCGTCAACCAGGGGGCGCGTCCCCACGAGCAGTACTTC,CSVNQGARPHEQYF,NA,TRBV29-1,TRBJ2-7,TRBD1
TGTGCCAGCGATCCGGGACAGGGGAGAGGCTACACCTTC,CASDPGQGRGYTF,NA,TRBV19,TRBJ1-2,TRBD1
TGTGCCAGCAGCGTAGGGAGCAGCTCCTACGAGCAGTACTTC,CASSVGSSSYEQYF,NA,TRBV9,TRBJ2-7,NA
TGTGCCAGCAGCTTGACAGGGCGCGGGGAGCTGTTTTTT,CASSLTGRGELFF,few,TRBV5-4,TRBJ2-2,NA
TGCGCCAGCAGCGGGATCGGGACTAGCGGGGGGAGCACAGATACGCAGTATTTT,CASSGIGTSGGSTDTQYF,NA,TRBV5-1,TRBJ2-3,TRBD2
TGTGCCATCAGTGCAGGGGGGATTAGCAATCAGCCCCAGCATTTT,CAISAGGISNQPQHF,NA,TRBV10-3,TRBJ1-5,TRBD1
TGCGCCAGCAGCTTGTCCTTGACAGGGTACGGCTACACCTTC,CASSLSLTGYGYTF,NA,TRBV5-1,TRBJ1-2,TRBD1
TGTGCCAGCAGGCATTACCCCCTAGGCGGGGGGGCCGACGAGCAGTACTTC,CASRHYPLGGGADEQYF,NA,TRBV27,TRBJ2-7,TRBD2
TGTGCCAGCAGCAGTAGCGGGGGGGCCCAAGAGACCCAGTACTTC,CASSSSGGAQETQYF,NA,TRBV9,TRBJ2-5,TRBD2
TGTGCCAGCTCACCCCCGACCGGGGGGGATGGCTACACCTTC,CASSPPTGGDGYTF,NA,TRBV18,TRBJ1-2,NA
TGTGCCATCAGTGAGTCGGGACAGTCGAACACTGAAGCTTTCTTT,CAISESGQSNTEAFF,NA,TRBV10-3,TRBJ1-1,TRBD1
TGCGCCAGCAGCCGGACAGTGTCTGGAAACACCATATATTTT,CASSRTVSGNTIYF,NA,TRBV4-3,TRBJ1-3,NA
TGTGCCAGCAGCTTGGTTACAGGGGGCTCAGATACGCAGTATTTT,CASSLVTGGSDTQYF,NA,TRBV5-4,TRBJ2-3,TRBD1
TGTGCCAGCAGCTTACAGGGGAACACTGAAGCTTTCTTT,CASSLQGNTEAFF,NA,TRBV9,TRBJ1-1,NA
TGTGCCAGCAGCGCGTACCCGGACAGCTCCTACGAGCAGTACTTC,CASSAYPDSSYEQYF,NA,TRBV7-6,TRBJ2-7,NA
TGTGCCATCAGTGAGTTGAGCGGGGGGCCCAACGAGCAGTACTTC,CAISELSGGPNEQYF,once,TRBV10-3,TRBJ2-7,TRBD2
TGTGCCAGCAGCCCTTCACCACTGAAGGACACCGGGTACTATGGCTACACCTTC,CASSPSPLKDTGYYGYTF,NA,TRBV7-9,TRBJ1-2,NA
TGTGCCAGCAGCCCGCTGTGGGGGGTTGGAAACACCATATATTTT,CASSPLWGVGNTIYF,NA,TRBV7-2,TRBJ1-3,NA
TGTGCCAGCAGGAGGCTACAGGGGACCCAGCCCCAGCATTTT,CASRRLQGTQPQHF,NA,TRBV6-5,TRBJ1-5,TRBD1
TGTGCCAGCACCCGGACTAGCGGTACCCAAGAGACCCAGTACTTC,CASTRTSGTQETQYF,NA,TRBV5-6,TRBJ2-5,TRBD2
TGTGCCAGCAGCTTGGGTGGACTAGCGGGGCGTAAGTTCACAGATACGCAGTATTTT,CASSLGGLAGRKFTDTQYF,NA,TRBV7-2,TRBJ2-3,TRBD2